The 26 T cell receptor beta chains given below trace back to one sample, sequenced in a study of cytomegalovirus exposure and HLA in healthy donors. PCR was performed using 60 Vbeta and 13 Jbeta primers. The method was immunoSEQ multiplex PCR; TCRdb's version includes in-frame clones alone and lacks a portion of them. The table has about 89,000 clones, 85% seen once. The sample taken for sequencing was PBMCs. The receptors originated from a man in his forties or fifties in good health and CMV-seropositive.

This clone came up once. CDR3 sequence: CASSEPYEQYF. The CDR3 DNA is TGTGCCAGCAGTGAACCGTACGAGCAGTACTTC. The chain recombines TRBV6-1 with TRBJ2-7; D remains ambiguous. This CDR3 spans 11 amino acids. The V gene lost 2 bases and the J gene lost 4 bases, with 3 bases spanning the gap. Looked up from germline, CDR1 is MNHNS and CDR2 is SASEGT.

The chain recombines TRBV28 with TRBJ2-6; 7 bases fit TRBD2. The germline V gene has CDR1 MDHEN and CDR2 SYDVKM. V shed 5 bases and J 0 bases; nucleotides not matched to a gene: 4. CDR3 size: 16 residues. The CDR3 here is CASSKGGSSGANVLTF. The CDR3 DNA is TGTGCCAGCAGTAAGGGAGGGAGCTCTGGGGCCAACGTCCTGACTTTC.

The rearrangement uses TRBV30 and TRBJ2-3; 7 bases agree with TRBD2. Germline loops: CDR1 GTSNPN, CDR2 SVGIG (reference sequence). This CDR3 is 14 amino acids long. Unmatched junction bases numbered 6, after V lost 4 bases and J lost 2 bases. The CDR3: CAWNPAGVTDTQYF. In DNA, the CDR3 is TGTGCCTGGAACCCTGCGGGGGTCACAGATACGCAGTATTTT.

The genes are TRBV18 and TRBJ2-1, with D possibly TRBD2 on 5 matching bases. V was pared by 5 bases and J by 0 bases, with 20 bases between. The CDR3 length is 18 residues. Germline assignment: CDR1 KGHSH and CDR2 LQKENI. CDR3 region: CASSSLPFPGSSYNEQFF. The CDR3 nucleotides are TGTGCCAGCTCATCCCTCCCCTTTCCGGGGAGCTCCTACAATGAGCAGTTCTTC.

V usage is TRBV6-1 and J usage is TRBJ1-6; 8 bases are a match to TRBD1. CDR1 is MNHNS, CDR2 SASEGT, per germline. J gave up 8 bases and V 6 bases, and 6 bases lay outside the gene matches. The CDR3 contains 14 residues. CDR3 in amino acids: CASSRQGMDSPLHF. DNA of the CDR3: TGTGCCAGCAGCCGACAGGGGATGGATTCACCCCTCCACTTT.

The chain has TRBV6-1 and TRBJ2-3; D call uncertain. Trimming took 1 base from V and 1 from J, leaving 3 bases between them. The CDR3 extends over 13 amino acids. Germline V gene lookup returns CDR1 MNHNS and CDR2 SASEGT. CDR3 loop: CASSEVGTDTQYF. In DNA form, the CDR3 reads TGTGCCAGCAGTGAAGTAGGCACAGATACGCAGTATTTT.

V gene TRBV5-5 combines with J gene TRBJ1-4; D perhaps matches TRBD1 (5 bases). The V gene lost 5 bases and the J gene lost 12 bases, with 17 bases spanning the gap. The CDR3 has 13 amino acids. Germline V gene sequence: CDR1 SGHKS, CDR2 YYEKEE (reference sequence). The CDR3: CASSRDDGGELFF. The DNA of the CDR3 is TGTGCCAGCAGTCGGGACGACGGGGGAGAACTGTTTTTT.

V usage is TRBV6-6 and J usage is TRBJ2-3; 14 bases align to TRBD2. CDR1 is MNHNY and CDR2 is SVGAGI in the germline V gene (reference sequence). The CDR3 is 16 residues long. V shed 5 bases, J shed 0 bases, and the junction held 1 base outside the gene matches. Written as DNA, the CDR3 is TGTGCCAGCAGTGGACTAGCGGGGGGTAGCACAGATACGCAGTATTTT. Translating gives CASSGLAGGSTDTQYF.

The chain uses TRBV6-5 and TRBJ1-6; no definite D call. Trimming left V 5 bases short and J 12 bases short, with 8 bases between. Looked up from germline, CDR1 is MNHEY and CDR2 is SVGAGI. The CDR3 loop spans 11 amino acids. The CDR3 DNA is TGTGCCAGCAGTCACCGGGGACCCCTCCACTTT. Protein product: CASSHRGPLHF.

The gene calls are TRBV7-8 and TRBJ1-6, with D perhaps matching TRBD1 (5 bases). V was pared by 5 bases and J by 2 bases, with 10 bases between. The CDR3 runs 15 residues. Looked up from germline, CDR1 is SGHVS and CDR2 is FQNEAQ. This CDR3 is CASSRTPTYNSPLHF. The CDR3 nucleotides read TGTGCCAGCAGCCGGACACCTACCTATAATTCACCCCTCCACTTT.

Only one count was recorded for this clone. V gene TRBV6-1 combines with J gene TRBJ2-7; TRBD1 agrees at 10 bases. CDR1 and CDR2 from the germline V gene are MNHNS and SASEGT. The CDR3 has 15 amino acids. V lost 7 bases and J lost 1; bases outside the gene matches: 7. CDR3 sequence reads: CASTIPGQGSYEQYF. The CDR3 nucleotides are TGTGCCAGCACAATACCGGGACAGGGGTCCTACGAGCAGTACTTC.

V gene TRBV5-1 combines with J gene TRBJ1-1; D not resolved. Germline lookup yields CDR1 SGHRS and CDR2 YFSETQ. This CDR3 region has 17 residues. Between the trimmed V and J ends, which lost 4 bases and 1 base, there was a span of 20 bases. CDR3 in amino acids: CASSPDGGGFRNTEAFF. CDR3 DNA sequence: TGCGCCAGCAGCCCGGACGGAGGTGGATTTCGGAACACTGAAGCTTTCTTT.

As DNA, the CDR3 is TGCGCCAGCAGCCTTAGGGAGACACGGGGCTCCTACAATGAGCAGTTCTTC. Its protein product is CASSLRETRGSYNEQFF. This sequence joins TRBV5-1 and TRBJ2-1, with D possibly matching TRBD2 (5 bases). Germline loops: CDR1 SGHRS, CDR2 YFSETQ. This CDR3 region has 17 residues. The ends were cut back, 4 bases at V and 0 bases at J, with 17 bases in the middle. Full variable domain (remainder filled in from reference TRBV5-1 and TRBJ2-1): KAGVTQTPRYLIKTRGQQVTLSCSPISGHRSVSWYQQTPGQGLQFLFEYFSETQRNKGNFPGRFSGRQFSNSRSEMNVSTLELGDSALYLCASSLRETRGSYNEQFFGPGTRLTVL.

The chain uses TRBV7-9 and TRBJ1-1; weak D call: TRBD1 (6 bases). Germline V gene lookup returns CDR1 SEHNR and CDR2 FQNEAQ (reference sequence). Trimming cost V 5 bases and J 0 bases, with 19 bases left between them. The CDR3 length is 17 residues. CDR3 protein: CASSLSRTAGLNTEAFF. The CDR3 nucleotides are TGTGCCAGCAGCCTTTCAAGGACAGCTGGCTTGAACACTGAAGCTTTCTTT.

The genes are TRBV12-5 and TRBJ2-5, with 9 bases identical to TRBD2. Unmatched junction bases numbered 11, after V lost 1 base and J lost 5 bases. Germline CDR1 is LGHNT and CDR2 is FRNRAP. This CDR3 has 17 amino acids. The CDR3 here is CASGLGQVAGVGETQYF. CDR3 nucleotide sequence: TGTGCTAGTGGTTTGGGACAAGTAGCGGGAGTAGGGGAGACCCAGTACTTC.

This chain uses TRBV7-6 with TRBJ2-5, with 7 positions matching TRBD1. V lost 4 bases to trimming and J lost 3 bases; unmatched junction nucleotides: 2. Per the germline V gene, CDR1 is SGHVS and CDR2 is FNYEAQ. This CDR3 region has 13 residues. The CDR3 protein is CASSSQGKETQYF. The CDR3 DNA reads TGTGCCAGCAGCTCACAGGGGAAAGAGACCCAGTACTTC.

The chain combines TRBV5-1 with TRBJ2-7, with 9 bases lining up with TRBD2. Germline V gene sequence: CDR1 SGHRS, CDR2 YFSETQ. Trimming cost V 0 bases and J 9 bases; bases outside gene matches: 10. CDR3 size: 15 residues. The CDR3 DNA sequence: TGCGCCAGCAGCTTGGATAGCGGGAGAACAGCAGGGCAGTACTTC. It is translated as CASSLDSGRTAGQYF.

This chain joins TRBV4-1 and TRBJ2-5, with 7 bases aligning to TRBD2. The junction had 4 bases not matched to a gene; V was cut back by 0 bases and J by 3 bases. This CDR3 has 15 residues. Germline loops: CDR1 MGHRA, CDR2 YSYEKL. This CDR3 is CASSQENREEETQYF. As DNA, the CDR3 is TGCGCCAGCAGCCAAGAGAATCGGGAGGAAGAGACCCAGTACTTC.

The CDR3 DNA follows: TGTGCCAGCAGTAGGGACAGGGGTGAAAAACTGTTTTTT. Translated, it gives CASSRDRGEKLFF. This sequence joins TRBV6-1 and TRBJ1-4; 10 nucleotides match TRBD1. The CDR3 runs 13 residues. Germline lookup yields CDR1 MNHNS and CDR2 SASEGT. Trimming took 5 bases from V and 7 from J; bases not matched to a gene: 1.

The V gene is TRBV2, the J gene TRBJ2-7; 8 bases line up with TRBD2. Trimming removed 5 bases from V and 5 bases from J; junction bases left unmatched: 17. Germline assignment: CDR1 SNHLY and CDR2 FYNNEI. The CDR3 sequence is 17 residues long. The chain's CDR3 is CASSWRGTSLSVDEQYF. CDR3 sequence (DNA): TGTGCCAGCAGTTGGAGGGGGACTAGTCTGTCAGTGGACGAGCAGTACTTC.

The count of this clone is one. The V call is TRBV7-9, the J call TRBJ2-7; 12 positions match TRBD2. The CDR3 loop spans 17 amino acids. Unmatched junction bases numbered 10, after V lost 2 bases and J lost 5 bases. The germline CDR1 and CDR2 sequences are SEHNR and FQNEAQ (reference sequence). CDR3 sequence: CASSLTVLTSGGDEQYF. The CDR3 DNA is TGTGCCAGCAGCTTAACTGTTCTGACTAGCGGGGGTGACGAGCAGTACTTC.

This chain's CDR3 is CAISESGARNYGYTF. In DNA form, the CDR3 reads TGTGCCATCAGTGAGTCGGGGGCCAGGAACTATGGCTACACCTTC. The rearrangement links TRBV10-3 to TRBJ1-2; D perhaps matches TRBD1 (6 bases). V shed 0 bases and J shed 2 bases, with 10 bases lying between them. The CDR3 has 15 residues. Germline assignment: CDR1 ENHRY and CDR2 SYGVKD.

The chain employs TRBV7-2 and TRBJ2-5; possible D gene TRBD1, 6 bases. V was clipped by 7 bases and J by 4 bases, with 13 bases between them. The germline gives CDR1 SGHTA, CDR2 FQGNSA. The CDR3 loop spans 13 amino acids. As DNA, the CDR3 is TGTGCCAGCACCCCCATAGGGGGAGAGACCCAGTACTTC. It yields the protein CASTPIGGETQYF.

V usage is TRBV11-2 and J usage is TRBJ2-1, with 7 positions matching TRBD2. The germline CDR1 and CDR2 sequences are SGHAT and FQNNGV. V trimming: 6 bases; J trimming: 1 base; junction bases outside the gene matches: 9. The CDR3 has 16 residues. In DNA form, the CDR3 reads TGTGCCAGCAGAGAAGGACTAGTACTATCCTACAATGAGCAGTTCTTC. Translation: CASREGLVLSYNEQFF.

This rearrangement joins TRBV29-1 to TRBJ2-2; TRBD2 might be the D (6 bases). Trimming removed 6 bases at V and 4 bases at J, with 12 bases between. Germline lookup yields CDR1 SQVTM and CDR2 ANQGSEA. The CDR3 covers 13 residues. The CDR3 spells CSVAGLFTGELFF. The DNA for the CDR3 is TGCAGCGTGGCGGGACTCTTCACCGGGGAGCTGTTTTTT.

This sequence joins TRBV7-9 and TRBJ2-5; TRBD2 matches at 8 bases. The CDR3 spans 14 residues. With 3 bases clipped from V and 4 bases from J, the junction kept 4 bases outside the gene matches. Germline V lookup: CDR1 SEHNR, CDR2 FQNEAQ (reference sequence). CDR3 DNA: TGTGCCAGCAGCTTTAGCAGCGGGGGAGAGACCCAGTACTTC. It encodes CASSFSSGGETQYF.